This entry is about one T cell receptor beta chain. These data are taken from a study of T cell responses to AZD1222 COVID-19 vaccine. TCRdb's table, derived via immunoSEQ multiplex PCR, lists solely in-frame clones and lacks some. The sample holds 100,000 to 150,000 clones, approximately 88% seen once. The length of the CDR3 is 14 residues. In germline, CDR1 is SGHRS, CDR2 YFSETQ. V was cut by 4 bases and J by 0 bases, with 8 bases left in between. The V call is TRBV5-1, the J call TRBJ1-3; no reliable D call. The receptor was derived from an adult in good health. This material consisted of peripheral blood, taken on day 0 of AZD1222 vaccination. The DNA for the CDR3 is TGCGCCAGCAGCGTGGACGGCTCTGGAAACACCATATATTTT. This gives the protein CASSVDGSGNTIYF.